The 32 T cell receptor beta chains listed next were all sequenced from one sample in a study of cytomegalovirus exposure and HLA in healthy donors. Amplification used 60 Vbeta primers and 13 Jbeta primers. TCRdb keeps only in-frame clones here, not all; method: immunoSEQ multiplex PCR. The sample holds about 150,000 clones. Input material: PBMCs. These receptors originate from a woman between 50 and 59 years old in good health and CMV-seronegative.

The rearrangement links TRBV6-6 to TRBJ1-5, with D tentatively TRBD1 (6 bases). V lost 8 bases, J lost 3 bases, and 11 bases lay in between. Looked up from germline, CDR1 is MNHNY and CDR2 is SVGAGI (reference sequence). The CDR3 extends over 13 amino acids. The CDR3 protein is CASVQGFNQPQHF. The CDR3 bases are TGTGCCAGCGTACAGGGCTTCAATCAGCCCCAGCATTTT.

This chain uses TRBV9 with TRBJ2-1, with D perhaps TRBD1 (6 bases). The CDR3 has 13 residues. The germline CDR1 and CDR2 sequences are SGDLS and YYNGEE. V dropped 3 bases and J dropped 7 bases, with 11 bases sitting between them. As DNA, the CDR3 is TGTGCCAGCAGCGCAGGGGCTCGGAATGAGCAGTTCTTC. Translating it yields CASSAGARNEQFF.

J is TRBJ1-2 and V is TRBV9; 7 bases agree with TRBD1. In germline, CDR1 is SGDLS, CDR2 YYNGEE. The ends lost 4 bases at V and 2 bases at J; junction bases unmatched: 8. The CDR3 is 15 residues long. The CDR3 here is CASSLLTGTNYGYTF. CDR3 DNA: TGTGCCAGCAGCTTACTGACAGGGACAAACTATGGCTACACCTTC.

The chain recombines TRBV5-1 with TRBJ2-5, with TRBD1 as a possible D gene (6 bases). CDR3 length: 14 residues. V was pared by 0 bases and J by 1 base, with 7 bases between. Germline V gene lookup returns CDR1 SGHRS and CDR2 YFSETQ. CDR3 bases: TGCGCCAGCAGCTTGGCGGACAGCCAAGAGACCCAGTACTTC. Residues: CASSLADSQETQYF.

As to this clone: At one of its ends the junction is not consistent with the germline gene, which may arise from a read error. This chain joins TRBV5-8 and TRBJ2-7; TRBD2 matches at 12 bases. Germline CDR1 reads SGHTS; CDR2 reads YDEGEE. The CDR3 consists of 13 residues. CDR3 sequence: CASSPRLAGASLW. CDR3 nucleotide sequence: TGTGCCAGCAGCCCTAGACTAGCGGGGGCCTCACTTTGG.

The V and J genes are TRBV19 and TRBJ2-3; D is unresolved. The V gene's germline CDR1 is LNHDA and CDR2 SQIVND (reference sequence). V was cut by 1 base and J by 5 bases, with 10 bases left in between. The CDR3 sequence is 14 residues long. CDR3 in amino acids: CASSIAYPGDTQYF. The DNA of the CDR3 is TGTGCCAGTAGTATAGCCTACCCCGGAGATACGCAGTATTTT.

The chain links TRBV4-1 to TRBJ2-7; D is possibly TRBD2 (5 bases). Deletions cut 4 bases from V and 2 bases from J, with 12 bases between. Germline CDR1 MGHRA, CDR2 YSYEKL. This CDR3 comprises 14 residues. In nucleotides, the CDR3 is TGCGCCAGCAGCCCTCGGGGAGTCGCCTACGAGCAGTACTTC. As protein: CASSPRGVAYEQYF.

The rearrangement joins TRBV10-3 to TRBJ1-5; TRBD1 agrees at 7 bases. V gave up 6 bases and J gave up 7 bases; unmatched junction bases: 9. This CDR3 is built from 14 residues. Germline V CDR1 and CDR2: ENHRY, SYGVKD. The CDR3 loop reads CAISGQVGDQPQHF. CDR3 in DNA: TGTGCCATCAGCGGACAGGTCGGGGACCAGCCCCAGCATTTT.

The chain has TRBV7-7 and TRBJ2-5, with TRBD2 matching over 8 bases. The V and J ends lost 1 base and 4 bases, in that order; junction bases with no gene match: 2. From germline, CDR1 is SSHAT and CDR2 FNYEAQ (reference sequence). The CDR3 length is 14 residues. The CDR3 sequence is CASSLVAGGETQYF. Here the CDR3 DNA reads TGTGCCAGCAGCTTAGTTGCGGGAGGAGAGACCCAGTACTTC.

This chain connects TRBV5-6 to TRBJ2-5; D possibly corresponds to TRBD1 (6 bases). Germline loops: CDR1 SGHDT, CDR2 YYEEEE. The CDR3 runs 14 residues. The V end lost 3 bases, the J end lost 4 bases, and 13 bases lay between the germline ends. The CDR3 here is CASSSSGAGETQYF. For the CDR3, the DNA is TGTGCCAGCAGCTCCTCAGGGGCCGGAGAGACCCAGTACTTC.

Here the CDR3 DNA reads TGCGCCAGCAGCCAAGACAGGCAAGAGACCCAGTACTTC. Translated, it gives CASSQDRQETQYF. The rearrangement joins TRBV4-3 to TRBJ2-5; no firm D call. Germline V gene lookup returns CDR1 LGHNA and CDR2 YSLEER. This CDR3 is built from 13 residues. V was trimmed by 0 bases and J by 2 bases, leaving 4 bases between them.

The rearrangement links TRBV19 to TRBJ1-1, with TRBD1 identical over 7 bases. Germline assignment: CDR1 LNHDA and CDR2 SQIVND (reference sequence). The CDR3 is made up of 14 amino acids. V dropped 2 bases and J dropped 4; count of bases not matched to a gene: 4. This chain's CDR3 is CASSISQGFTEAFF. CDR3 in DNA: TGTGCCAGTAGTATATCACAGGGGTTCACTGAAGCTTTCTTT.

The chain couples TRBV7-7 to TRBJ2-6, with 8 nucleotides matching TRBD1. This CDR3 is 12 amino acids long. In germline, CDR1 is SSHAT, CDR2 FNYEAQ (reference sequence). CDR3 bases: TGTGCTATTACAGGGGGAGGCAACGTCCTGACTTTC. Protein sequence: CAITGGGNVLTF.

The chain uses TRBV30 and TRBJ2-7, with D possibly being TRBD2 (6 bases). The CDR3 runs 12 residues. Per the germline V gene, CDR1 is GTSNPN and CDR2 is SVGIG (reference sequence). Deletions cut 5 bases from V and 4 bases from J, with 12 bases between. The CDR3 loop is CAWSRLGYEQYF. The CDR3, as DNA: TGTGCCTGGTCGCGACTAGGGTACGAGCAGTACTTC. The full variable domain, in which reference TRBV30 and TRBJ2-7 provide the parts outside the CDR3, is SQTIHQWPATLVQPVGSPLSLECTVEGTSNPNLYWYRQAAGRGLQLLFYSVGIGQISSEVPQNLSASRPQDRQFILSSKKLLLSDSGFYLCAWSRLGYEQYFGPGTRLTVT.

V gene TRBV10-3 combines with J gene TRBJ2-7; 11 nucleotides agree with TRBD2. V was pared by 6 bases and J by 4 bases, with 8 bases of the junction left unmatched. Germline V CDR1 and CDR2: ENHRY, SYGVKD. The CDR3 loop spans 15 amino acids. The CDR3 DNA reads as TGTGCCATCAGGTTGACTAGCGGGGAGGGGTACGAGCAGTACTTC. It translates to CAIRLTSGEGYEQYF.

Remarks on this clone: Its ends do not fully match the called genes, so a read error is possible. V usage is TRBV2 and J usage is TRBJ2-4; D might be TRBD1 (6 bases). CDR1 SNHLY and CDR2 FYNNEI come from the germline V gene. The CDR3 loop spans 14 amino acids. The CDR3 loop is CASSEGTAKSIQYF. CDR3 coding DNA: TGTGCCAGCAGTGAAGGGACAGCCAAAAGCATTCAGTACTTC. The whole variable domain, filled in from reference TRBV2 and TRBJ2-4, reads EPEVTQTPSHQVTQMGQEVILRCVPISNHLYFYWYRQILGQKVEFLVSFYNNEISEKSEIFDDQFSVERPDGSNFTLKIRSTKLEDSAMYFCASSEGTAKSIQYFGAGTRLSVL.

The V and J genes are TRBV5-6 and TRBJ1-4, with D tentatively TRBD1 (5 bases). The CDR3 spans 16 residues. Germline values: CDR1 SGHDT, CDR2 YYEEEE. V lost 4 bases to trimming and J lost 5 bases, with 18 bases between them. CDR3: CASSLGVGARNEKLFF. CDR3 DNA sequence: TGTGCCAGCAGCCTAGGAGTAGGGGCTCGGAATGAAAAACTGTTTTTT. Based on the CDR3 plus reference TRBV5-6 and TRBJ1-4, the full variable domain is DAGVTQSPTHLIKTRGQQVTLRCSPKSGHDTVSWYQQALGQGPQFIFQYYEEEERQRGNFPDRFSGHQFPNYSSELNVNALLLGDSALYLCASSLGVGARNEKLFFGSGTQLSVL.

V and J are TRBV6-6 and TRBJ2-2; 7 bases match TRBD2. J gave up 6 bases and V 10 bases, and 11 bases lay outside the gene matches. This CDR3 contains 14 residues. CDR1 is MNHNY and CDR2 is SVGAGI in the germline V gene (reference sequence). CDR3 amino acids: CATHLPGGPGELFF. CDR3 DNA sequence: TGTGCCACTCATCTCCCGGGAGGACCCGGGGAGCTGTTTTTT.

The chain is built from TRBV13 and TRBJ2-7; D is possibly TRBD1 (6 bases). Germline values: CDR1 PRHDT, CDR2 FYEKMQ (reference sequence). Trimming shortened V by 3 bases and J by 3 bases, and 21 bases separated the two germline ends. CDR3 length: 17 amino acids. CDR3 nucleotide sequence: TGTGCCAGCAGCTTTTCGGAGACGGGACACAGAAACTACGAGCAGTACTTC. It specifies CASSFSETGHRNYEQYF.

The V and J genes are TRBV28 and TRBJ2-1; unclear D gene. The CDR3 sequence is 12 residues long. Deletions cut 11 bases from V and 0 bases from J, with 8 bases between. CDR1 is MDHEN and CDR2 is SYDVKM in the germline V gene. The CDR3 protein is CAVVSSYNEQFF. DNA of the CDR3: TGTGCCGTGGTTAGCTCCTACAATGAGCAGTTCTTC.

This sequence joins TRBV30 and TRBJ1-1, with 7 bases that match TRBD1. J gave up 3 bases and V 4 bases, and 5 bases lay outside the gene matches. The CDR3 runs to 13 residues. CDR1 and CDR2 (germline): GTSNPN, SVGIG (reference sequence). The CDR3 sequence is CAWTTGSDTEAFF. CDR3 DNA: TGTGCCTGGACGACAGGGAGCGACACTGAAGCTTTCTTT.

J is TRBJ1-2 and V is TRBV14; the match to TRBD1 covers 9 bases. The CDR3 length is 14 residues. The V and J ends lost 2 bases and 7 bases, in that order; junction bases with no gene match: 5. Germline V CDR1 and CDR2: SGHDN, FVKESK. As DNA, the CDR3 is TGTGCCAGCAGCCAAACCAACAGGGGGCCTGGCTACACCTTC. Its translation is CASSQTNRGPGYTF.

The genes are TRBV5-1 and TRBJ2-5; the D gene is possibly TRBD1 (5 bases). Trimming pared 4 bases from V and 4 bases from J, leaving 11 bases between. The CDR3 contains 13 residues. CDR1 SGHRS and CDR2 YFSETQ come from the germline V gene. The CDR3 nucleotides are TGCGCCAGCAGCCTGCAGGGTGTAGAGACCCAGTACTTC. This translates into CASSLQGVETQYF.

The rearrangement joins TRBV7-9 to TRBJ2-5, with 7 positions matching TRBD1. The CDR3 has 15 amino acids. Germline CDR1 is SEHNR and CDR2 is FQNEAQ (reference sequence). The V gene end was trimmed by 5 bases and the J gene end by 4 bases; junction bases not matched to a gene: 10. CDR3 protein: CASSQLSGQSETQYF. DNA of the CDR3: TGTGCCAGCAGCCAATTATCGGGACAGTCAGAGACCCAGTACTTC. The complete variable domain, with remaining parts taken from reference TRBV7-9 and TRBJ2-5, reads DTGVSQNPRHKITKRGQNVTFRCDPISEHNRLYWYRQTLGQGPEFLTYFQNEAQLEKSRLLSDRFSAERPKGSFSTLEIQRTEQGDSAMYLCASSQLSGQSETQYFGPGTRLLVL.

The CDR3 DNA reads TGTGCCAGCAGGGAGGGGCGGCGCACAGATACGCAGTATTTT. Its protein is CASREGRRTDTQYF. This chain joins TRBV5-4 and TRBJ2-3, with D perhaps TRBD2 (6 bases). The CDR3 has 14 amino acids. Looked up from germline, CDR1 is SGHNT and CDR2 is YYREEE (reference sequence). Trimming stripped 5 bases from V and 1 base from J, with 11 bases between.

The genes are TRBV6-6 and TRBJ1-6; 8 nucleotides agree with TRBD1. CDR3 length equals 14 residues. Germline CDR1 reads MNHNY; CDR2 reads SVGAGI (reference sequence). V was clipped by 7 bases and J by 6 bases; unmatched bases: 5. The CDR3 nucleotides are TGTGCCAGCAAAACGGGACAGGTTAATTCACCCCTCCACTTT. It specifies CASKTGQVNSPLHF.

The rearrangement joins TRBV7-9 to TRBJ1-1, with 9 bases aligning to TRBD1. V shed 6 bases, J shed 3 bases, and the junction held 5 bases outside the gene matches. The CDR3 is 14 amino acids. The V gene's germline CDR1 is SEHNR and CDR2 FQNEAQ (reference sequence). CDR3 residues: CASSLQGADTEAFF. The CDR3 DNA reads as TGTGCCAGCAGTTTACAGGGGGCCGACACTGAAGCTTTCTTT.

The J gene is TRBJ1-1, the V gene TRBV4-2; 7 nucleotides align to TRBD1. The CDR3 extends over 15 amino acids. Germline V gene sequence: CDR1 LGHNA, CDR2 YNFKEQ. After removal of 0 bases from V and 5 bases from J, the junction contained 6 bases not matched to a gene. CDR3 sequence: CASSQDYRGGTEAFF. The CDR3 DNA is TGTGCCAGCAGCCAAGATTACAGGGGAGGAACTGAAGCTTTCTTT.

Remarks on this clone: Compared with germline, one end of the junction differs, possibly owing to a read error. The chain joins TRBV11-3 to TRBJ2-2; 9 bases map to TRBD1. Germline values: CDR1 SGHNT, CDR2 YENEEA. CDR3 length: 16 amino acids. This chain's CDR3 is CASSLDRGVGTGELFF. The CDR3 DNA reads as TGTGCCAGCAGCCTAGACAGGGGGGTTGGAACCGGGGAGCTGTTTTTT.

The genes are TRBV9 and TRBJ2-7; possible D gene TRBD2, 6 bases. The CDR3 covers 15 residues. V was pared by 2 bases and J by 1 base, with 13 bases between. CDR1 SGDLS and CDR2 YYNGEE come from the germline V gene. The CDR3 region is CASSVRGTGSYEQYF. In DNA, the CDR3 is TGTGCCAGCAGCGTTCGTGGGACTGGATCCTACGAGCAGTACTTC.

The chain couples TRBV19 to TRBJ1-1; D might be TRBD1 (5 bases). Germline CDR1 LNHDA, CDR2 SQIVND (reference sequence). Trimming took 8 bases from V and 2 from J, leaving 18 bases between them. The CDR3 sequence is 15 residues long. In nucleotides, the CDR3 is TGTGCCAGTGAAGCGGGACCGCCGAGAAACACTGAAGCTTTCTTT. Translating it yields CASEAGPPRNTEAFF.

CDR3 region: CASSSYSRYEQYF. The CDR3 DNA reads as TGTGCCAGCAGCTCCTATTCTCGGTACGAGCAGTACTTC. This sequence joins TRBV7-2 and TRBJ2-7; unclear D gene. This CDR3 has 13 residues. Germline V gene sequence: CDR1 SGHTA, CDR2 FQGNSA. Trimming removed 4 bases from V and 4 bases from J, with 11 bases in between.